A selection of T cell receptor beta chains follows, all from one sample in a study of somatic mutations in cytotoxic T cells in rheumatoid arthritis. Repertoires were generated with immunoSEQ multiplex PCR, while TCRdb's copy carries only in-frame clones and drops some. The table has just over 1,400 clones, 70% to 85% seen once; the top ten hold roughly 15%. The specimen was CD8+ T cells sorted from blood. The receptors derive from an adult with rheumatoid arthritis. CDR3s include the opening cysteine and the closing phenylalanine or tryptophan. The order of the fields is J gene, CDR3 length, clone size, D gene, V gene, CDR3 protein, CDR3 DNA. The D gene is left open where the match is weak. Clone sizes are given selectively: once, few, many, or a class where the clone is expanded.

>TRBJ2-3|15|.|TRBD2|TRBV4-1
CASSQVAGVTDTQYF
TGCGCCAGCAGCCAAGTTGCGGGAGTAACAGATACGCAGTATTTT
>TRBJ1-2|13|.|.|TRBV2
CASSAQPNYGYTF
TGTGCCAGCAGTGCACAGCCAAACTATGGCTACACCTTC
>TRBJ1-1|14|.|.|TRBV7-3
CASSLGRGNTEAFF
TGTGCCAGCAGCTTAGGCAGAGGAAACACTGAAGCTTTCTTT
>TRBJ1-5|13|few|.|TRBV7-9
CASSLAPGQPQHF
TGTGCCAGCAGCTTAGCGCCGGGTCAGCCCCAGCATTTT
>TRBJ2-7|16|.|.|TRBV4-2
CASSQESHLRSYEQYF
TGTGCCAGCAGCCAAGAGTCTCACCTTCGGAGCTACGAGCAGTACTTC
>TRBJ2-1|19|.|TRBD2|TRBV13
CASSQLGTSGSSSYNEQFF
TGTGCCAGCAGCCAGCTGGGGACTAGCGGGTCGAGCTCCTACAATGAGCAGTTCTTC
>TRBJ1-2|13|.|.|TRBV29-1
CSVERQTNYGYTF
TGCAGCGTTGAGAGGCAAACTAACTATGGCTACACCTTC
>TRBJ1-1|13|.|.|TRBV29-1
CSVEVGSTTEAFF
TGCAGCGTTGAAGTAGGGTCCACCACTGAAGCTTTCTTT
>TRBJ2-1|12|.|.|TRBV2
CASSDDGNEQFF
TGTGCCAGCAGTGACGATGGGAATGAGCAGTTCTTC
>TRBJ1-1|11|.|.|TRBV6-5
CASSRGIEAFF
TGTGCCAGCAGTCGGGGGATTGAAGCTTTCTTT
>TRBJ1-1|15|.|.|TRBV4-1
CASSQGDTLNTEAFF
TGCGCCAGCAGCCAAGGGGACACCTTGAACACTGAAGCTTTCTTT
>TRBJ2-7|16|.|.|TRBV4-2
CASSQEWPGETYEQYF
TGTGCCAGCAGCCAAGAATGGCCGGGGGAAACCTACGAGCAGTACTTC
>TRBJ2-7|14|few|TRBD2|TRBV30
CAWRGTSGSYEQYF
TGTGCCTGGAGGGGGACTAGCGGGAGCTACGAGCAGTACTTC
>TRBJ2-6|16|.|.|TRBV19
CASRSGGHSGANVLTF
TGTGCCAGTAGAAGTGGCGGCCACTCTGGGGCCAACGTCCTGACTTTC
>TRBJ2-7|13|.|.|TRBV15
CATSRFRAYEQYF
TGTGCCACCAGCAGATTCCGGGCCTACGAGCAGTACTTC
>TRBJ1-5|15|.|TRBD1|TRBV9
CASSAYTGVGQPQHF
TGTGCCAGCAGCGCATATACAGGGGTCGGTCAGCCCCAGCATTTT
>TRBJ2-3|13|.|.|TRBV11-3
CASGWGPANTQYF
TGTGCCAGCGGTTGGGGACCCGCAAATACGCAGTATTTT
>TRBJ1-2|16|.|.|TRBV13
CASSLGEGPGNYGYTF
TGTGCCAGCAGCTTAGGGGAGGGTCCAGGGAACTATGGCTACACCTTC
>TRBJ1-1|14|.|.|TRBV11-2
CASSLVPGFAEAFF
TGTGCCAGCAGCTTAGTCCCAGGGTTCGCTGAAGCTTTCTTT
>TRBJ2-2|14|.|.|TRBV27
CASSSGRNTGELFF
TGTGCCAGCAGTTCCGGGAGGAACACCGGGGAGCTGTTTTTT
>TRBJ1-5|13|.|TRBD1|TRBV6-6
CASSWDRAQPQHF
TGTGCCAGCAGCTGGGACAGGGCTCAGCCCCAGCATTTT
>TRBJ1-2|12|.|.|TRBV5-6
CASSRPLWGYTF
TGTGCCAGCAGCAGGCCACTTTGGGGCTACACCTTC
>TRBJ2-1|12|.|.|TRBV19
CASSPPRNEQFF
TGTGCCAGTAGTCCCCCCCGGAATGAGCAGTTCTTC
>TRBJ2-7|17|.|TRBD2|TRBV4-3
CASSQDGLAGPSYEQYF
TGCGCCAGCAGCCAAGATGGTCTAGCGGGTCCTTCCTACGAGCAGTACTTC
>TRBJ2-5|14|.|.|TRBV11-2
CASSLLTTGETQYF
TGTGCCAGCAGCTTGTTGACAACGGGGGAGACCCAGTACTTC
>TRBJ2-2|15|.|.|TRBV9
CASSPGSGGTGELFF
TGTGCCAGCAGCCCCGGCTCGGGCGGCACCGGGGAGCTGTTTTTT
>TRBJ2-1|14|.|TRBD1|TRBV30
CAWSAGGTYNEQFF
TGTGCCTGGAGTGCAGGGGGCACCTACAATGAGCAGTTCTTC
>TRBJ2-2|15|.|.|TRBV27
CASSLWAVRAGELFF
TGTGCCAGCAGTTTATGGGCAGTTCGGGCCGGGGAGCTGTTTTTT
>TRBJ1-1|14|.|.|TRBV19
CASSIGGLNTEAFF
TGTGCCAGTAGTATCGGAGGACTGAACACTGAAGCTTTCTTT
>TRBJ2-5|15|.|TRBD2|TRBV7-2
CASSLVASGSETQYF
TGTGCCAGCAGCTTAGTCGCTAGCGGGAGTGAGACCCAGTACTTC
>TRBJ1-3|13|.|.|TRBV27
CASSLSFGNTIYF
TGTGCCAGCAGTCTAAGTTTTGGAAACACCATATATTTT
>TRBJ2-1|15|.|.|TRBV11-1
CASSSKPDRYNEQFF
TGTGCCAGCAGCTCTAAACCTGACAGGTACAATGAGCAGTTCTTC
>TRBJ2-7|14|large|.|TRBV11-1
CASSFGQGGYEQYF
TGTGCCAGCAGCTTCGGGCAAGGCGGCTACGAGCAGTACTTC
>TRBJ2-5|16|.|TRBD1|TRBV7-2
CASSLRTGSWVETQYF
TGTGCCAGCAGCTTAAGGACAGGGAGCTGGGTAGAGACCCAGTACTTC
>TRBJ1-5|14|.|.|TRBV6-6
CASSYSQVNQPQHF
TGTGCCAGCAGTTACTCACAGGTAAATCAGCCCCAGCATTTT
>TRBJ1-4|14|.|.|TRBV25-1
CASSEYGDSEKLFF
TGTGCCAGCAGTGAATATGGGGATAGTGAAAAACTGTTTTTT
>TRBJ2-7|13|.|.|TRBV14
CASSQVGGPGQYF
TGTGCCAGCAGCCAAGTTGGTGGGCCGGGGCAGTACTTC
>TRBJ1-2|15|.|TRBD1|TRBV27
CASSRGQVPNYGYTF
TGTGCCAGCAGTCGAGGACAGGTACCTAACTATGGCTACACCTTC
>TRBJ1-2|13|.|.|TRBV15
CATSREEGDGYTF
TGTGCCACCAGCAGAGAAGAGGGAGATGGCTACACCTTC
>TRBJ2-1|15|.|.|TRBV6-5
CASRPTGNSYNEQFF
TGTGCCAGCAGACCCACAGGGAACTCCTACAATGAGCAGTTCTTC
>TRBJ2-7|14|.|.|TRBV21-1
CASSKRGTAYEQYF
TGTGCCAGCAGCAAAAGAGGGACAGCCTACGAGCAGTACTTC
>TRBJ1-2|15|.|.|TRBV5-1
CASSHDPASPYGYTF
TGCGCCAGCAGCCATGACCCCGCTTCTCCCTATGGCTACACCTTC
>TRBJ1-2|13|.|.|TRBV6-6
CASLSRMNYGYTF
TGTGCCAGCTTATCCAGGATGAACTATGGCTACACCTTC
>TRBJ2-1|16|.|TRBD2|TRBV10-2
CASSESGSGGGNEQFF
TGCGCCAGCAGTGAGAGCGGTAGCGGGGGGGGCAATGAGCAGTTCTTC
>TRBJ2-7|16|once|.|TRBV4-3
CASSQGPTDPIYEQYF
TGCGCCAGCAGCCAAGGCCCGACGGACCCAATCTACGAGCAGTACTTC
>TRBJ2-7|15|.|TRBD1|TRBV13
CASSTPGQGVYEQYF
TGTGCCAGCTCTACCCCGGGACAGGGGGTCTACGAGCAGTACTTC
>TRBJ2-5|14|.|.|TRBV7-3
CASSTYGTAAAQYF
TGTGCCAGCAGCACATACGGGACGGCCGCGGCCCAGTACTTC
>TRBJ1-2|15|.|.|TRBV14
CASSQETGILYGYTF
TGTGCCAGCAGCCAAGAAACAGGGATCCTCTATGGCTACACCTTC
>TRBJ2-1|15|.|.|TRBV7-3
CASSLSPDRYNEQFF
TGTGCCAGCAGCTTATCCCCGGACAGATACAATGAGCAGTTCTTC
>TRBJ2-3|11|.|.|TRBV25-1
CASSGWDTQYF
TGTGCCAGCAGTGGGTGGGATACGCAGTATTTT
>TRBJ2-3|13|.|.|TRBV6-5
CASSYRLTDTQYF
TGTGCCAGCAGCTACAGGCTTACAGATACGCAGTATTTT
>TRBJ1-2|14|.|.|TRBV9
CASSVGWGAYGYTF
TGTGCCAGCAGCGTAGGCTGGGGGGCCTATGGCTACACCTTC
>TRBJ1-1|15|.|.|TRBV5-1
CASSYDLQRNTEAFF
TGCGCCAGCAGCTACGACTTACAGAGGAACACTGAAGCTTTCTTT